This T cell receptor (beta chain) was documented in a study of a mutant IDH1 vaccine in newly diagnosed glioma. At the level of the study: Most had both radiotherapy and temozolomide beforehand; others had only one.

The CDR3 consists of 14 residues. Trimming removed 5 bases from V and 3 bases from J, with 13 bases in between. Germline V gene sequence: CDR1 SEHNR, CDR2 FQNEAQ (reference sequence). Time point here: week 35, safety follow-up. It was 300 ug of mutant IDH1 20-mer peptide that made up each vaccine dose, given with topical imiquimod. To note about this clone: The antigen is unknown.

The table came from immunoSEQ multiplex PCR; TCRdb's copy has only in-frame clones and leaves some out. This sample yields 40,000 to 55,000 clones, of which 60% to 85% are seen a single time; more than 9% belongs to the top ten. The chain carries TRBV7-9 and TRBJ1-2, with D unclear. The sequence was obtained from a man aged 35 to 55 with glioma. This sample comprised PBMCs, obtained from a glioma patient whose treatment included an IDH1 peptide vaccine. The CDR3 protein is CASSPGPVYYGYTF. Here the CDR3 DNA reads TGTGCCAGCAGCCCCGGGCCAGTTTACTATGGCTACACCTTC.